This T cell receptor (beta chain) was sequenced in a study of HIV-infected patients and healthy controls. TCRdb reanalysed the 5' RACE reads using MiXCR and keeps one entry per CDR3 protein. In the table there are under 70,000 distinct CDR3 sequences, roughly 19% of which are singletons. CDR1 is SEHNR and CDR2 is FQNEAQ in the germline V gene (reference sequence). V lost 5 bases to trimming and J lost 6 bases; unmatched junction nucleotides: 10. The length of the CDR3 is 15 residues. The V gene is TRBV7-9, the J gene TRBJ1-1, with TRBD1 matching 9 bases. Sequences were obtained from CD4+ T cells from blood. This TCR derives from a human donor in good health. CDR3 protein: CASSPRLQGAAEAFF. The CDR3 DNA sequence: TGTGCCAGCAGCCCACGGTTACAGGGGGCGGCTGAAGCTTTCTTT.